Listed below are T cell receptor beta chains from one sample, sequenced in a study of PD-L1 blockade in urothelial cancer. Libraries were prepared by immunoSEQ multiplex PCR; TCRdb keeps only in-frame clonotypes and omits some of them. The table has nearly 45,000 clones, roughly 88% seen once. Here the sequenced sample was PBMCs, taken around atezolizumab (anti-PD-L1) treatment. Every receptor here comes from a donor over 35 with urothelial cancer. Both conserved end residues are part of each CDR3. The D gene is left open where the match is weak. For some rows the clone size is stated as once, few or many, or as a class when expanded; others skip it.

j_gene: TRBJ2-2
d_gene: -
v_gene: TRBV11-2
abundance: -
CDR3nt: TGTGCCAGCAGACCTCCGGGGGCGAACACCGGGGAGCTGTTTTTT
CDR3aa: CASRPPGANTGELFF

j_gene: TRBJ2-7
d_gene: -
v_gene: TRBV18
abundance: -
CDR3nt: TGTGCCAGCTCCCTACAGGAGGGGCCGGGCGAGCAGTACTTC
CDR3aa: CASSLQEGPGEQYF

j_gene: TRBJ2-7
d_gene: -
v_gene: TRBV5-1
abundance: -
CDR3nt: TGCGCCAGCAGCCCCAACAGGGCCCCCGGTCGGCAGTACTTC
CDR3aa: CASSPNRAPGRQYF

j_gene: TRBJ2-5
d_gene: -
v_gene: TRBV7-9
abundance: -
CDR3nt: TGTGCCAGCAGCCCACACCCGAAAGCTGGGGGGAGGCAGGCAGAGACCCAGTACTTC
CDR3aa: CASSPHPKAGGRQAETQYF

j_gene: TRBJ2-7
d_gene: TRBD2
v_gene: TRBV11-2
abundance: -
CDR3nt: TGTGCCAGCAGCTTAGTTGGGACTAGCGGGAGTGGCGAGCAGTACTTC
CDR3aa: CASSLVGTSGSGEQYF

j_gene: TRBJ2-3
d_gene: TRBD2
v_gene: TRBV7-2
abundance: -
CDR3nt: TGTGCCAGCAGCTTAGGGCGGGGGGCCCTGGGGAAAGATACGCAGTATTTT
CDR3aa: CASSLGRGALGKDTQYF

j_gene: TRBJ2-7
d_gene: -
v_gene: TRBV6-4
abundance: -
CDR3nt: TGTGCCAGCAGCGCGCGCAGGGGCTCAGGCGAGCAGTACTTC
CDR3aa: CASSARRGSGEQYF

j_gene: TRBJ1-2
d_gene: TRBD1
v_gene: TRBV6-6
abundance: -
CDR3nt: TGTGCCAGCAGGCCTCGAGGACAGGGTGGGGATGGCTACACCTTC
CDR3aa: CASRPRGQGGDGYTF

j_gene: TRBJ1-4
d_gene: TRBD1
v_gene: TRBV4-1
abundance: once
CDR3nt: TGCGCCAGCAGCCATCCGGGACAGGGGGCGGCTAATGAAAAACTGTTTTTT
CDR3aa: CASSHPGQGAANEKLFF

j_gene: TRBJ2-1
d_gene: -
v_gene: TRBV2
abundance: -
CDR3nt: TGTGCCAGCAGCCGGGACTCTGGCAATGAGCAGTTCTTC
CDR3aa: CASSRDSGNEQFF

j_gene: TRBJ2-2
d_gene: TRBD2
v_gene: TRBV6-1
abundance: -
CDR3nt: TGTGCCAGCAGGGGACTAGCGGTGAACACCGGGGAGCTGTTTTTT
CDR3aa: CASRGLAVNTGELFF

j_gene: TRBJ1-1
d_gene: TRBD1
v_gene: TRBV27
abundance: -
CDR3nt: TGTGCCAGCCACAGGGGAAGTGAAGCTTTCTTT
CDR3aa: CASHRGSEAFF

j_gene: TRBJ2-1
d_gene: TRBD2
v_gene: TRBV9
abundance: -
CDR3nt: TGTGCCAGCAGCGTAGGAGCGGGAGGGTACAATGAGCAGTTCTTC
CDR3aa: CASSVGAGGYNEQFF

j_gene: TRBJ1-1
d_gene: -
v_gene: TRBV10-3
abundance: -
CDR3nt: TGTGCCATCAGTGAGTTGGAGGGGCACCACACTGAAGCTTTCTTT
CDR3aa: CAISELEGHHTEAFF

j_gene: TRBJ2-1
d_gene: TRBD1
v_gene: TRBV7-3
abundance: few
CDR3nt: TGTGCCAGCAGCTTAGGTGGGGGCGGGACAGGGGATCATGAGCAGTTCTTC
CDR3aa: CASSLGGGGTGDHEQFF

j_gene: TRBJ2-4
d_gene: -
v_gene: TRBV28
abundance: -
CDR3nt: TGTGCCAGGACGGTCGATGGGGGGGGCCCTCCCGAAAACATTCAGTACTTC
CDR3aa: CARTVDGGGPPENIQYF

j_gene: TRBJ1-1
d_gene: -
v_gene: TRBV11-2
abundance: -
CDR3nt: TGTGCCAGCAGCCGCCCAGGGGAGACTGAAGCTTTCTTT
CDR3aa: CASSRPGETEAFF

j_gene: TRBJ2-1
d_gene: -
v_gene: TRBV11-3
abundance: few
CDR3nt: TGTGCCAGCAGCCCTGGCTATGAGCAGTTCTTC
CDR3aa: CASSPGYEQFF

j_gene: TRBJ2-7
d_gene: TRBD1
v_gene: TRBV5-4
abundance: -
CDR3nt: TGTGCCAGCAGCTTAGGGACAGGGAGGAGCTACGAGCAGTACTTC
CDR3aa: CASSLGTGRSYEQYF

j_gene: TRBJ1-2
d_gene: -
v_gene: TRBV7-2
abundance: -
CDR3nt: TGTGCCAGCAGCTTACGCGGGGCCAGATATGGCTACACCTTC
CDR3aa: CASSLRGARYGYTF

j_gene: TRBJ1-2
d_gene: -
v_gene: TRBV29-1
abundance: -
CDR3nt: TGCAGCGTTGGGGGTCTGGGCACCGGAGGCTATGGCTACACCTTC
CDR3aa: CSVGGLGTGGYGYTF

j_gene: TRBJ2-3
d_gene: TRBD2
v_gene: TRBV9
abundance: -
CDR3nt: TGTGCCAGCAGCGTAGGGGGGAGGGCCATCGATACGCAGTATTTT
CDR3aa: CASSVGGRAIDTQYF

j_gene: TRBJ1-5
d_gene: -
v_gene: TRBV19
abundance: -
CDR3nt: TGTGCCAGTAGTACCCGCCGGGGGAGTGGAAATCAGCCCCAGCATTTT
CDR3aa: CASSTRRGSGNQPQHF

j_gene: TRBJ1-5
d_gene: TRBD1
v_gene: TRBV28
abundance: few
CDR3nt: TGTGCCAGCAGTCCCCGGGACAGGAGGGGCAATCAGCCCCAGCATTTT
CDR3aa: CASSPRDRRGNQPQHF

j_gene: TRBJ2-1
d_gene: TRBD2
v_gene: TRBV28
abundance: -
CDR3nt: TGTGCCAGCACCACCGGGACTAGCATCTATGAGCAGTTCTTC
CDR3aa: CASTTGTSIYEQFF

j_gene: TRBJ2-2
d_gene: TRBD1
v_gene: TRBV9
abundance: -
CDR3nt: TGTGCCAGCAGCCCCCCGACCGGGACAGTAAACGGGGAGCTGTTTTTT
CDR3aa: CASSPPTGTVNGELFF

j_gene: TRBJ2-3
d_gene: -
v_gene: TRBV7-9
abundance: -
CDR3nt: TGTGCCAGCAGCGCCGCGGTTCAGTCGGATACGCAGTATTTT
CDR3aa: CASSAAVQSDTQYF

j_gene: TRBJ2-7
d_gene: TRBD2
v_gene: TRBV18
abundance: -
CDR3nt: TGTGCCAGCTCACCTACCGGGACTAGCGGCCTCTACGAGCAGTACTTC
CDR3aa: CASSPTGTSGLYEQYF

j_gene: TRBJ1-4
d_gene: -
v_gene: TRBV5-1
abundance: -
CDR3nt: TGCGCCAGCAGCTTGGGGTCGGGGGACCGCACTAATGAAAAACTGTTTTTT
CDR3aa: CASSLGSGDRTNEKLFF

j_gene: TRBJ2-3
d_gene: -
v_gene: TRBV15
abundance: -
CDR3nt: TGTGCCACCCGGGGAGCGGTGCCCACAGATACGCAGTATTTT
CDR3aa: CATRGAVPTDTQYF

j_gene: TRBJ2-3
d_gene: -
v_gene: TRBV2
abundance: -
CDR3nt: TGTGCCAGCCGGAGTCGGAGAGGGACAGATACGCAGTATTTT
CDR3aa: CASRSRRGTDTQYF

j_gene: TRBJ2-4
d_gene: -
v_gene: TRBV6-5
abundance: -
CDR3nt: TGTGCCAGCAGGCATGGGCCTACAAACATTCAGTACTTC
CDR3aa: CASRHGPTNIQYF

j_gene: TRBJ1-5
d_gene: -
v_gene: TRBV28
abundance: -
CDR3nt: TGTGCCAGTGGGATCTTGGGAGTGGGCAATCAGCCCCAGCATTTT
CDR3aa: CASGILGVGNQPQHF

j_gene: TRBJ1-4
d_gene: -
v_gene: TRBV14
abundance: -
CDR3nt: TGTGCCAGCAGCCCGACGGGGGGGGCCCGGAGGGAAAAACTGTTTTTT
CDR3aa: CASSPTGGARREKLFF

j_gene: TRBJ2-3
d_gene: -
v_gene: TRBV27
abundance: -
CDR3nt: TGTGCCAGCAGTGCCATATCGGGGGAGTGGGGCACAGATACGCAGTATTTT
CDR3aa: CASSAISGEWGTDTQYF